These 2 T cell receptor beta chains share one sample of origin, sequenced in a study of T-cell memory formation after mild COVID-19. From the 5' RACE reads, TCRdb called clonotypes with MiXCR, one entry per CDR3 protein. The data show some 600,000 distinct CDR3 sequences, roughly 17% seen once. Sequencing used PBMCs or a T cell subset sorted from them (not recorded which). The receptors were sampled from an adult woman who had mild COVID-19 (a few samples of this study predate the infection). Cell type and time point are not known.

V is TRBV2 and J is TRBJ2-1, with D perhaps assigned TRBD1 or TRBD2 (5 bases each). The CDR3 extends over 15 amino acids. The V and J ends lost 4 bases and 8 bases respectively, with 18 bases between them. Germline assignment: CDR1 SNHLY and CDR2 FYNNEI. The chain's CDR3 is CASSGGPGPHHEQFF. CDR3 coding DNA: TGTGCCAGCAGTGGGGGACCGGGCCCCCATCATGAGCAGTTCTTC.

The chain has TRBV7-9 and TRBJ1-2, with a possible D match to TRBD1 (5 bases). Germline-derived CDR1 and CDR2 are SEHNR and FQNEAQ (reference sequence). There are 17 residues in the CDR3. The V end lost 0 bases, the J end lost 0 bases, and 14 bases lay between the germline ends. Here the CDR3 DNA reads TGTGCCAGCAGCTTAGCCCTACAGGACCAATCTAACTATGGCTACACCTTC. The encoded protein is CASSLALQDQSNYGYTF.